These 27 T cell receptor beta chains originate from one sample sequenced in a study of blood T cell repertoires in COVID-19. The data were produced by immunoSEQ multiplex PCR, yet TCRdb's version contains in-frame clones alone and is incomplete. The sample contains some 140,000 clones, around 76% of which appear only once. Source material: peripheral blood. The receptors were sampled from an older man with acute or convalescent COVID-19.

The chain couples TRBV12-3 or TRBV12-4 to TRBJ1-1; the match to TRBD1 covers 8 bases. Trimming took 8 bases from V and 4 from J; bases not matched to a gene: 6. CDR3 length equals 13 residues. CDR3 DNA: TGTGCCAGCTACGACAGGGGAATCACTGAAGCTTTCTTT. Translated: CASYDRGITEAFF.

The gene calls are TRBV5-1 and TRBJ2-4; the D gene is possibly TRBD1 (5 bases). This CDR3 contains 13 residues. Germline V CDR1 and CDR2: SGHRS, YFSETQ. V dropped 1 base and J dropped 5 bases, with 7 bases sitting between them. CDR3 nucleotide sequence: TGCGCCAGCAGCTTGCAAGGGGAAAACATTCAGTACTTC. The encoded protein is CASSLQGENIQYF.

This clone was detected once. The genes are TRBV28 and TRBJ1-4; D call uncertain. The CDR3 spans 14 residues. Per the germline V gene, CDR1 is MDHEN and CDR2 is SYDVKM. Between the trimmed V and J ends, which lost 4 bases and 0 bases, there was a span of 6 bases. The DNA for the CDR3 is TGTGCCAGCAGTTATCCGGCAACTAATGAAAAACTGTTTTTT. The encoded protein is CASSYPATNEKLFF.

This clone was recorded once. One end of the junction varies from germline; a read error may be responsible. As DNA, the CDR3 is TGTGCCAGCAGCCAAGTTTGGGTTTGGGTTTGGGTTGCGGCGGCGCACCGGGGAGCTGTTTTT. The encoded protein is CASSQVWVWVWVAAAHRGAVF. This chain joins TRBV14 and TRBJ2-2; D is possibly TRBD2 (5 bases). The CDR3 is made up of 21 amino acids. From germline, CDR1 is SGHDN and CDR2 FVKESK.

The chain employs TRBV10-3 and TRBJ1-1, with D unresolved. V gave up 7 bases and J gave up 0 bases, with 9 bases separating them. Looked up from germline, CDR1 is ENHRY and CDR2 is SYGVKD. The CDR3 contains 13 residues. The CDR3 sequence: CAINGYMNTEAFF. The CDR3, as DNA: TGTGCCATCAACGGGTACATGAACACTGAAGCTTTCTTT.

The genes are TRBV5-4 and TRBJ2-5; 10 nucleotides match TRBD2. V lost 2 bases, J lost 0 bases, and 1 base stayed unmatched. CDR1 is SGHNT, CDR2 YYREEE, per germline (reference sequence). The CDR3 spans 15 residues. The CDR3 DNA is TGTGCCAGCAGCTTTAGCGGGAGGTACCAAGAGACCCAGTACTTC. It specifies CASSFSGRYQETQYF.

This chain connects TRBV4-1 to TRBJ2-4; 12 nucleotides line up with TRBD2. The trim removed 6 bases at V and 0 bases at J, leaving 12 bases unmatched. Germline V gives CDR1 MGHRA, CDR2 YSYEKL. The CDR3 has 19 amino acids. CDR3 DNA sequence: TGCGCCAGCAGGCCGGGACTAGCGGGCCTAACCCTAGCCAAAAACATTCAGTACTTC. Residues: CASRPGLAGLTLAKNIQYF.

The chain recombines TRBV9 with TRBJ1-6; no clear D gene. There are 16 residues in the CDR3. With 3 bases removed from V and 10 bases from J, the gap between germline ends came to 20 bases. The germline CDR1 and CDR2 sequences are SGDLS and YYNGEE. CDR3 residues: CASSAGSPWVESPLHF. For the CDR3, the DNA is TGTGCCAGCAGCGCCGGGTCTCCGTGGGTGGAATCACCCCTCCACTTT.

The table lists this clone with a few counts. The chain employs TRBV7-8 and TRBJ1-2, with TRBD1 as a possible D gene (6 bases). Per germline, CDR1 SGHVS and CDR2 FQNEAQ. V lost 8 bases to trimming and J lost 4 bases, with 17 bases between them. The length of the CDR3 is 14 residues. The CDR3 loop reads CASGTLGRGYGYTF. CDR3 nucleotides: TGTGCCAGCGGAACCCTGGGCAGGGGCTATGGCTACACCTTC.

The chain combines TRBV4-1 with TRBJ2-7, with D possibly matching TRBD2 (7 bases). Germline-derived CDR1 and CDR2 are MGHRA and YSYEKL. V lost 0 bases to trimming and J lost 2 bases, with 14 bases between them. This CDR3 region has 16 residues. The CDR3 sequence is CASSQDEGGSPYEQYF. In nucleotides, the CDR3 is TGCGCCAGCAGCCAAGATGAGGGGGGGTCTCCCTACGAGCAGTACTTC.

J is TRBJ2-7 and V is TRBV28, with a tentative D call TRBD2 (5 bases). V was clipped by 5 bases and J by 2 bases, with 7 bases between them. This CDR3 region has 12 residues. CDR1 and CDR2 from the germline V gene are MDHEN and SYDVKM. CDR3 region: CASSRGAYEQYF. DNA for the CDR3: TGTGCCAGCAGTCGGGGTGCCTACGAGCAGTACTTC.

J is TRBJ2-1 and V is TRBV3-1 (or the pseudogene TRBV3-2); 10 bases map to TRBD2. After removal of 4 bases from V and 8 bases from J, the junction contained 11 bases not matched to a gene. CDR3 length equals 16 residues. The germline gives CDR1 LGHDT, CDR2 YNNKEL (reference sequence). The DNA of the CDR3 is TGTGCCAGCAGCCGTTATCTAGCGGGGGTGGGGGATGAGCAGTTCTTC. Its translation is CASSRYLAGVGDEQFF.

This clone was detected many times. The chain recombines TRBV3-1 (or the pseudogene TRBV3-2) with TRBJ1-6, with D possibly TRBD1 on 6 matching bases. The CDR3 loop spans 15 amino acids. The V gene's germline CDR1 is LGHDT and CDR2 YNNKEL (reference sequence). V gave up 4 bases and J gave up 10 bases, with 17 bases separating them. CDR3 bases: TGTGCCAGCAGCCCCCGGGGGGCGGGAGGGTCACCCCTCCACTTT. It is translated as CASSPRGAGGSPLHF.

V and J are TRBV9 and TRBJ2-1; no definite D call. Trimming took off 0 bases at V and 9 bases at J, with 10 bases between the two ends. The CDR3 is 13 residues long. Germline V gene sequence: CDR1 SGDLS, CDR2 YYNGEE. The chain's CDR3 is CASSVEFTGEQFF. CDR3 bases: TGTGCCAGCAGCGTAGAGTTTACGGGTGAGCAGTTCTTC.

The chain carries TRBV28 and TRBJ1-1; 9 nucleotides match TRBD1. The CDR3 covers 15 residues. The J segment lost 6 bases and the V segment lost 6 bases, leaving 11 bases of the junction unmatched. Germline V lookup: CDR1 MDHEN, CDR2 SYDVKM. The CDR3 loop reads CASSLPGTGMPEAFF. The CDR3 DNA is TGTGCCAGCAGCTTACCCGGGACAGGGATGCCTGAAGCTTTCTTT.

The rearrangement uses TRBV5-1 and TRBJ2-2; 9 bases match TRBD1. The CDR3 is 16 amino acids. V was pared by 5 bases and J by 6 bases, with 11 bases of the junction left unmatched. Germline V lookup: CDR1 SGHRS, CDR2 YFSETQ. The CDR3 spells CASSPLRTGVAGELFF. CDR3 in DNA: TGCGCCAGCAGTCCTCTCCGGACAGGGGTGGCCGGGGAGCTGTTTTTT.

This clone was counted at least ten times. The chain uses TRBV3-1 (or the pseudogene TRBV3-2) and TRBJ1-6; D unclear. V shed 1 base and J shed 10 bases, with 8 bases lying between them. In germline, CDR1 is LGHDT, CDR2 YNNKEL (reference sequence). The CDR3 length is 13 residues. The CDR3 spells CASSQGPGSPLHF. CDR3 nucleotide sequence: TGTGCCAGCAGCCAAGGACCGGGGTCACCCCTCCACTTT.

The chain is built from TRBV18 and TRBJ1-6; D is ambiguous. The CDR3 length is 13 residues. The germline gives CDR1 KGHSH, CDR2 LQKENI. Trimming left V 0 bases short and J 9 bases short, with 6 bases between. Written as DNA, the CDR3 is TGTGCCAGCTCACCACCAGGGAGTTCACCCCTCCACTTT. Its protein product is CASSPPGSSPLHF. Filled out from reference TRBV18 and TRBJ1-6, the complete variable domain reads NAGVMQNPRHLVRRRGQEARLRCSPMKGHSHVYWYRQLPEEGLKFMVYLQKENIIDESGMPKERFSAEFPKEGPSILRIQQVVRGDSAAYFCASSPPGSSPLHFGNGTRLTVT.

The chain carries TRBV12-3 or TRBV12-4 and TRBJ1-5; D ambiguous. This CDR3 has 13 residues. V was trimmed by 2 bases and J by 5 bases, leaving 7 bases between them. Here the CDR3 DNA reads TGTGCCAGCAGTTTAATTTTCGATCAGCCCCAGCATTTT. As protein: CASSLIFDQPQHF.

The CDR3 reads CASGARGLALSSYNEQFF. As DNA, the CDR3 is TGTGCCAGTGGAGCCAGGGGGCTAGCGCTTAGCTCCTACAATGAGCAGTTCTTC. The chain uses TRBV18 and TRBJ2-1; 8 positions agree with TRBD1. The germline V gene encodes CDR1 KGHSH and CDR2 LQKENI. CDR3 length equals 18 residues. V lost 9 bases to trimming and J lost 0 bases; unmatched junction nucleotides: 16.

The rearrangement joins TRBV28 to TRBJ1-6; TRBD1 might be the D (6 bases). The length of the CDR3 is 18 residues. V was cut by 2 bases and J by 2 bases, with 16 bases left in between. Germline V gene sequence: CDR1 MDHEN, CDR2 SYDVKM. The CDR3: CASSLGGSGDTYNSPLHF. In DNA form, the CDR3 reads TGTGCCAGCAGTTTAGGAGGGAGCGGGGACACCTATAATTCACCCCTCCACTTT.

The chain uses TRBV27 and TRBJ1-5; a weak D match, TRBD1 (5 bases). Germline-derived CDR1 and CDR2 are MNHEY and SMNVEV (reference sequence). This CDR3 spans 16 amino acids. V was clipped by 3 bases and J by 0 bases, with 12 bases between them. The CDR3 spells CASSFSGAYSNQPQHF. CDR3 coding DNA: TGTGCCAGCAGTTTCAGCGGGGCCTATAGCAATCAGCCCCAGCATTTT.

The chain links TRBV4-2 to TRBJ1-1; 7 nucleotides line up with TRBD1. Per germline, CDR1 LGHNA and CDR2 YNFKEQ. The ends lost 2 bases at V and 0 bases at J; junction bases unmatched: 6. This CDR3 is built from 16 residues. CDR3 coding DNA: TGTGCCAGCAGCCAAAGGACAGGATATCTGAACACTGAAGCTTTCTTT. Encoded protein: CASSQRTGYLNTEAFF.

This chain uses TRBV6-2 or TRBV6-3 with TRBJ2-7; the match to TRBD1 covers 7 bases. The length of the CDR3 is 15 residues. Trimming took 5 bases from V and 1 from J; bases not matched to a gene: 8. Germline CDR1 is MNHEY and CDR2 is SVGEGT. CDR3 bases: TGTGCCAGCAGTGTCAAGGGGGCCGGGTCCTACGAGCAGTACTTC. This codes for CASSVKGAGSYEQYF.

By its share, this clone is medium-sized (0.01 to 0.1%). This chain connects TRBV5-6 to TRBJ2-3; tentatively, D is TRBD2 (6 bases). Germline CDR1 reads SGHDT; CDR2 reads YYEEEE. The CDR3 sequence is 15 residues long. Trimming removed 0 bases from V and 5 bases from J, with 13 bases in between. For the CDR3, the DNA is TGTGCCAGCAGCTTGGAGAGGGGAGGAGGAGATACGCAGTATTTT. Translation gives CASSLERGGGDTQYF. Full variable domain (missing parts from reference TRBV5-6 and TRBJ2-3): DAGVTQSPTHLIKTRGQQVTLRCSPKSGHDTVSWYQQALGQGPQFIFQYYEEEERQRGNFPDRFSGHQFPNYSSELNVNALLLGDSALYLCASSLERGGGDTQYFGPGTRLTVL.

This rearrangement joins TRBV27 to TRBJ2-1; 14 nucleotides align to TRBD2. Germline loops: CDR1 MNHEY, CDR2 SMNVEV (reference sequence). The ends lost 10 bases at V and 4 bases at J; junction bases unmatched: 6. The CDR3 spans 15 residues. This chain's CDR3 is CATSTSGGGYNEQFF. The CDR3, as DNA: TGTGCCACGTCGACTAGCGGGGGGGGATACAATGAGCAGTTCTTC.

This sequence joins TRBV5-6 and TRBJ1-2; no reliable D call. The V gene's germline CDR1 is SGHDT and CDR2 YYEEEE. Deletions cut 4 bases from V and 6 bases from J, with 19 bases between. This CDR3 comprises 15 residues. CDR3 protein: CASSIPPADSNGYTF. CDR3 DNA sequence: TGTGCCAGCAGCATACCCCCCGCAGACTCGAATGGCTACACCTTC. The full variable domain, its missing parts supplied by reference TRBV5-6 and TRBJ1-2, is DAGVTQSPTHLIKTRGQQVTLRCSPKSGHDTVSWYQQALGQGPQFIFQYYEEEERQRGNFPDRFSGHQFPNYSSELNVNALLLGDSALYLCASSIPPADSNGYTFGSGTRLTVV.